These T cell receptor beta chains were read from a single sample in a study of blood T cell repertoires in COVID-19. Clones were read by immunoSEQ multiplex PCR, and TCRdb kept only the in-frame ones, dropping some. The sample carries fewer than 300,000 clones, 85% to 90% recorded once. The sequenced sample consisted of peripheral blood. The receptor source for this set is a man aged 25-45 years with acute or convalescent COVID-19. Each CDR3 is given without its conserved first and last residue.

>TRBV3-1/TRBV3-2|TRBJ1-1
ASSQSDRKNTEAF
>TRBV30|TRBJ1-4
AWSRWGLGEKLF
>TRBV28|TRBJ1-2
ASSSTQGSYGYT
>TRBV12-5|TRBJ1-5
ASGSPLDRNQPQH
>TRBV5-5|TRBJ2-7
ASSRGQPIYEQY
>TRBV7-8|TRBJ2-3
ASSPGRTDTQY
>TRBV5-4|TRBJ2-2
ASSLGPGELF
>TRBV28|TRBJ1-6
ASRNRVSPLH
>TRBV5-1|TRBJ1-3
ASSYTGDSGNTIY
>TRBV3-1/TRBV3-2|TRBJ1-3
ASSQVAGQGNTIY
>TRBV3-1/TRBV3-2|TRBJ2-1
ASSRTTGTGTYEQF
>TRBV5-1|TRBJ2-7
ASSSTGEGYEQY
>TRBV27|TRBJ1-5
ASSFHKDSNQPQH
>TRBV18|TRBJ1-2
ASSPDRGQVYT
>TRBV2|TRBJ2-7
ASLPRDRSYEQY
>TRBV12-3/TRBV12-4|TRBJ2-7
ASSGESDYEQY
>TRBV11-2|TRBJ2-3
ASSSGLADPTDTQY
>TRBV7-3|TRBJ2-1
ASSSTGGPFYNEQF
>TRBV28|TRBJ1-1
ASSLGGQGDTEAF
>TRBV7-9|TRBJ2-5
ASKMGTGYQETQY
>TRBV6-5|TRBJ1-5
ASSYSARGDQPQH
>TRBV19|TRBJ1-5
ASSIIDQPQH
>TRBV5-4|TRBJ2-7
ASSSGQGEYEQY
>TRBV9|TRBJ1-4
ASSVGGTTNEKLF
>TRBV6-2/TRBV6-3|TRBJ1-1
ASSYSRWDRPLNTEAF
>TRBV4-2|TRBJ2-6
ASSQEDGRGANVLT
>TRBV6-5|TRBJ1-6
ASTLGDRRPSPLH
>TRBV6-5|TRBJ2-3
ASRRLADTDTQY
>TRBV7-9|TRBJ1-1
ASSLASENTEAF
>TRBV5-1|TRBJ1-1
ASSRTGRGNTEAF
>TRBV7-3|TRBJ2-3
ASSRGQSGDTQY
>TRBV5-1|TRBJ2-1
ASSVGTGYHEQF
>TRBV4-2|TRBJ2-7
ASSREFGQGFYEQY